A selection of T cell receptor beta chains follows, all from one sample in a study of memory CD4+ T cells and cytomegalovirus serostatus. Measured with immunoSEQ multiplex PCR; TCRdb has only the in-frame clones, and not every one. The sample yields tens of thousands of clones, roughly 82% seen once. Input material: memory CD4+ T cells from blood. The origin of the receptors is an adult in good health and CMV-seronegative. Both conserved end residues are part of each CDR3. A D gene is named only where the DNA matches it firmly. Only some rows state a clone size, as once, few, many or a class for expanded clones.

>TRBD1|TRBV7-9|NA|TRBJ2-2
CASSAGQGEPGELFF
TGTGCCAGCAGCGCGGGACAGGGGGAACCCGGGGAGCTGTTTTTT
>NA|TRBV7-3|NA|TRBJ1-3
CASSLGRLGASGNTIYF
TGTGCCAGCAGCTTGGGCCGCCTGGGGGCCTCTGGAAACACCATATATTTT
>TRBD1|TRBV30|NA|TRBJ2-7
CAWSVSQGFYEQYF
TGTGCCTGGAGTGTATCACAGGGGTTCTACGAGCAGTACTTC
>TRBD1|TRBV5-4|once|TRBJ1-2
CASSLAEDRTGSGYTF
TGTGCCAGCAGCTTGGCCGAAGACAGGACAGGGAGTGGCTACACCTTC
>NA|TRBV5-4|NA|TRBJ2-7
CASSFADQGEQYF
TGTGCCAGCAGCTTTGCGGATCAGGGAGAGCAGTACTTC
>NA|TRBV2|NA|TRBJ2-3
CASSEMAGRAWEDTQYF
TGTGCCAGCAGTGAGATGGCAGGGCGGGCCTGGGAAGATACGCAGTATTTT
>NA|TRBV5-1|NA|TRBJ2-7
CASSQGRSYEQYF
TGCGCCAGCAGCCAGGGTCGCTCCTACGAGCAGTACTTC
>NA|TRBV4-2|NA|TRBJ2-2
CASSHGDRGTGELFF
TGTGCCAGCAGCCATGGGGATAGGGGCACCGGGGAGCTGTTTTTT
>NA|TRBV18|NA|TRBJ2-5
CASSPPTTPWYQETQYF
TGTGCCAGCTCACCACCGACAACTCCCTGGTACCAAGAGACCCAGTACTTC
>TRBD1|TRBV7-2|NA|TRBJ1-6
CASSNRGTGSYSPLHF
TGTGCCAGCAGCAATAGGGGGACAGGGAGTTATTCACCCCTCCACTTT
>NA|TRBV5-8|NA|TRBJ2-2
CASSWGGNTGELFF
TGTGCCAGCAGCTGGGGAGGGAACACCGGGGAGCTGTTTTTT
>NA|TRBV9|NA|TRBJ1-6
CASSLREGSPLHF
TGTGCCAGCAGCCTACGGGAGGGTTCACCCCTCCACTTT
>TRBD2|TRBV4-1|NA|TRBJ2-1
CASSPTQRGRPYNEQFF
TGCGCCAGCAGCCCGACTCAGCGGGGGCGCCCCTACAATGAGCAGTTCTTC
>NA|TRBV8-2|once|TRBJ2-6
CGIPAITQSRANVLTF
TGTGGCATTCCGGCGATAACACAAAGTCGGGCCAACGTCCTGACTTTC
>NA|TRBV28|NA|TRBJ1-6
CAGGSSYNSPLHF
TGTGCGGGGGGGAGCTCCTATAATTCACCCCTCCACTTT
>NA|TRBV5-1|NA|TRBJ1-6
CASSLGGGNSPLHF
TGCGCCAGCAGCTTAGGGGGGGGAAATTCACCCCTCCACTTT
>NA|TRBV9|NA|TRBJ1-4
CASSVAPGQQNEKLFF
TGTGCCAGCAGCGTAGCTCCCGGACAGCAGAATGAAAAACTGTTTTTT
>NA|TRBV6-6|NA|TRBJ1-3
CASSTPRGIHTIYF
TGTGCCAGCAGTACCCCGAGGGGGATCCACACCATATATTTT
>NA|TRBV25-1|NA|TRBJ1-2
CASSGPGANYGYTF
TGTGCCAGCAGTGGTCCGGGGGCCAACTATGGCTACACCTTC
>NA|TRBV10-3|NA|TRBJ2-3
CAISDSGASTDTQYF
TGTGCCATCAGTGATTCGGGGGCCAGCACAGATACGCAGTATTTT
>NA|TRBV7-2|NA|TRBJ2-5
CASTFRAQETQYF
TGTGCCAGCACCTTCCGGGCCCAAGAGACCCAGTACTTC
>NA|TRBV19|NA|TRBJ1-2
CASSIGTLNGLNGYTF
TGTGCCAGTAGTATAGGGACCCTAAATGGGCTTAATGGCTACACCTTC
>NA|TRBV21-1|NA|TRBJ2-3
CASLKEGPCTDTQYF
TGTGCCAGCCTCAAAGAGGGGCCCTGCACAGATACGCAGTATTTT
>NA|TRBV10-2|NA|TRBJ1-1
CASSEGTLLEAFF
TGCGCCAGCAGTGAGGGGACACTATTAGAAGCTTTCTTT
>TRBD1|TRBV28|NA|TRBJ1-4
CASSLDRGREKLFF
TGTGCCAGCAGTCTGGACAGGGGCAGGGAAAAACTGTTTTTT
>NA|TRBV7-2|NA|TRBJ1-2
CASSLEVGQNYGYTF
TGTGCCAGCAGCTTAGAGGTGGGACAAAACTATGGCTACACCTTC
>NA|TRBV10-3|NA|TRBJ1-1
CAISEGGEGNTEAFF
TGTGCCATCAGTGAGGGAGGGGAAGGGAACACTGAAGCTTTCTTT
>NA|TRBV10-3|NA|TRBJ2-2
CASRDTRTPGELFF
TGTGCCTCTCGGGACACCCGGACACCCGGGGAGCTGTTTTTT
>NA|TRBV19|few|TRBJ1-5
CASRGQVASNQPQHF
TGTGCCAGTAGGGGCCAGGTGGCCAGCAATCAGCCCCAGCATTTT
>NA|TRBV18|few|TRBJ1-3
CASSENRPISGNTIYF
TGTGCCAGCTCAGAGAACCGACCGATCTCTGGAAACACCATATATTTT
>TRBD2|TRBV29-1|NA|TRBJ2-3
CSVDHRGGGDTQYF
TGCAGCGTTGATCACCGGGGGGGAGGAGATACGCAGTATTTT
>TRBD1|TRBV6-1|once|TRBJ2-7
CASRGQVNSYEQYF
TGTGCCAGCAGGGGACAGGTCAACTCCTACGAGCAGTACTTC
>NA|TRBV2|NA|TRBJ1-1
CASTEGSWTEAFF
TGTGCCAGCACTGAGGGCAGTTGGACTGAAGCTTTCTTT
>NA|TRBV29-1|few|TRBJ2-7
CSVGQTYYEQYF
TGCAGCGTTGGGCAGACCTACTACGAGCAGTACTTC
>TRBD1|TRBV5-5|NA|TRBJ1-2
CASSRGTGDGYTF
TGTGCCAGCAGCCGGGGGACAGGGGATGGCTACACCTTC
>NA|TRBV11-2|many|TRBJ2-5
CASSRLMGGRLETQYF
TGTGCCAGCAGCCGTCTTATGGGGGGGCGGCTTGAGACCCAGTACTTC
>NA|TRBV30|NA|TRBJ1-4
CAWSGKARGDEKLFF
TGTGCCTGGAGTGGAAAGGCGAGGGGGGATGAAAAACTGTTTTTT
>NA|TRBV6-5|NA|TRBJ2-5
CASSSPGEYQETQYF
TGTGCCAGCAGTTCCCCGGGGGAGTATCAAGAGACCCAGTACTTC
>TRBD2|TRBV4-2|once|TRBJ2-1
CASSQRGGLPSSYNEQFF
TGTGCCAGCAGCCAGCGCGGGGGGCTCCCGAGCTCCTACAATGAGCAGTTCTTC
>NA|TRBV4-3|NA|TRBJ1-2
CASSQDGTYGYTF
TGCGCCAGCAGCCAAGACGGAACATATGGCTACACCTTC
>NA|TRBV7-9|NA|TRBJ1-2
CASSLGRAANYGYTF
TGTGCCAGCAGCTTAGGGAGGGCGGCTAACTATGGCTACACCTTC
>TRBD2|TRBV15|NA|TRBJ2-1
CATRLAGGYNEQFF
TGTGCCACCAGGCTAGCGGGGGGGTACAATGAGCAGTTCTTC
>NA|TRBV5-1|NA|TRBJ2-3
CASSQQGAGTDTQYF
TGCGCCAGCAGTCAACAGGGAGCGGGCACAGATACGCAGTATTTT
>NA|TRBV19|NA|TRBJ2-5
CASSGDVRKGGQETQYF
TGTGCCAGTAGTGGGGACGTCCGAAAGGGAGGCCAAGAGACCCAGTACTTC